The present entry profiles one T cell receptor (beta chain) with its context. Its antigen is unknown. Amplification used 60 Vbeta primers and 13 Jbeta primers. TCRdb keeps only in-frame clones here, not all; method: immunoSEQ multiplex PCR. The sample yields some 120,000 clones, around 81% seen once. V dropped 5 bases and J dropped 1; count of bases not matched to a gene: 6. The CDR3 consists of 15 residues. CDR1 and CDR2 from the germline V gene are SGHAT and FQNNGV. This entry belongs to a study of cytomegalovirus exposure and HLA in healthy donors. Across the whole study: Clustering assigned about four fifths of the approximately 400 genotyped donors to the Caucasian-associated ancestry cluster.

Study-level points and caveats: Presence/absence analyses assumed roughly uniform sequencing depth across donors. The authors listed approximately 160 TCR beta chains as cytomegalovirus-associated. Indistinguishable V segments such as TRBV6-2 and TRBV6-3 were excluded.

The genes are TRBV11-2 and TRBJ2-3; 7 nucleotides agree with TRBD2. The sample consisted of PBMCs. The receptor was isolated from a woman aged 30 to 39 in good health and CMV-seronegative. The CDR3 nucleotides are TGTGCCAGCAGCCCACGGGAGGCAGGCACAGATACGCAGTATTTT. Protein sequence: CASSPREAGTDTQYF. The complete variable domain, with remaining parts taken from reference TRBV11-2 and TRBJ2-3, reads EAGVAQSPRYKIIEKRQSVAFWCNPISGHATLYWYQQILGQGPKLLIQFQNNGVVDDSQLPKDRFSAERLKGVDSTLKIQPAKLEDSAVYLCASSPREAGTDTQYFGPGTRLTVL.